These T cell receptor beta chains were read from a single sample in a study of T cells in localized non-small cell lung cancer. Clones were sequenced by immunoSEQ multiplex PCR, and TCRdb holds only the in-frame ones, with some missing. The sample lists tens of thousands of clones; about 89% were seen once. Specimen: peripheral blood, collected before any cancer treatment. The origin of the receptors is a male donor aged 60 or over with stage I lung adenocarcinoma. CDR3s include the opening cysteine and the closing phenylalanine or tryptophan. D genes are given only for firm matches. Clone size, where shown, is once, few, many, or a class for clones that have expanded.

V	length	size	D	J	DNA	CDR3
TRBV5-1	15	NA	TRBD1	TRBJ2-5	TGCGCCAGCAGCTTGCGGACAGGGGATCAAGAGACCCAGTACTTC	CASSLRTGDQETQYF
TRBV7-2	14	NA	TRBD2	TRBJ2-7	TGTGCCAGCAGCTTAGCGCGGGAGAAACGTGAGCAGTACTTC	CASSLAREKREQYF
TRBV28	14	NA	NA	TRBJ1-4	TGTGCCAGCAGCGCGGACAGCGTAAATGAAAAACTGTTTTTT	CASSADSVNEKLFF
TRBV27	14	NA	TRBD1	TRBJ2-7	TGTGCCAGCAGGCGGACAGGGCCCTCCTACGAGCAGTACTTC	CASRRTGPSYEQYF
TRBV29-1	13	NA	NA	TRBJ1-1	TGCAGCGTTGGACAGACAGACAACACTGAAGCTTTCTTT	CSVGQTDNTEAFF
TRBV2	17	NA	TRBD2	TRBJ2-1	TGTGCCAGCAAGGATAGCGGGGGTCTTAGCTCCTACAATGAGCAGTTCTTC	CASKDSGGLSSYNEQFF
TRBV9	14	NA	TRBD1	TRBJ2-7	TGTGCCAGCAGCTTCCGGGACAGGGACTACGAGCAGTACTTC	CASSFRDRDYEQYF
TRBV4-1	17	NA	TRBD1	TRBJ1-2	TGCGCCAGCAGCCTTGACAGGGGGCGCAGCTTCGTCTATGGCTACACCTTC	CASSLDRGRSFVYGYTF
TRBV9	15	few	TRBD2	TRBJ2-7	TGTGCCAGCAGCGTAGTAGGGACTAGCCTTTCCGAGCAGTACTTC	CASSVVGTSLSEQYF
TRBV5-5	16	NA	TRBD1	TRBJ2-4	TGTGCCAGCAGCTTGACCGGGACAGACCTTTGGAACATTCAGTACTTC	CASSLTGTDLWNIQYF
TRBV10-3	14	NA	NA	TRBJ2-1	TGTGCCATCAGCCTCCGAGGGGCCAACAATGAGCAGTTCTTC	CAISLRGANNEQFF
TRBV5-4	15	NA	NA	TRBJ2-3	TGTGCCAGCAGCCACAGGGTCGAGGGTACAGATACGCAGTATTTT	CASSHRVEGTDTQYF
TRBV5-3	16	NA	TRBD1	TRBJ1-1	TGTGCCAGAAGCTACCGGACAGGGGCCTTGAACACTGAAGCTTTCTTT	CARSYRTGALNTEAFF
TRBV19	14	NA	NA	TRBJ2-2	TGTGCCAGTGGGATGTATCTTCGGACCGGGGAGCTGTTTTTT	CASGMYLRTGELFF
TRBV28	16	few	NA	TRBJ1-2	TGTGCCAGCAGTTTATTGGGGGAGGGGTTTAACTATGGCTACACCTTC	CASSLLGEGFNYGYTF
TRBV6-1	15	NA	TRBD1	TRBJ2-6	TGTGCCAGCAGTTCAGGGGGCGCCGGGGCCAACGTCCTGACTTTC	CASSSGGAGANVLTF
TRBV4-3	15	NA	TRBD1	TRBJ2-1	TGCGCCAGCAGCCAAGATGGGACAGGGTGGAATGAGCAGTTCTTC	CASSQDGTGWNEQFF
TRBV6-5	15	NA	TRBD1	TRBJ2-5	TGTGCCAGCAGTTACGGGACAGGGGGCCTGGAGACCCAGTACTTC	CASSYGTGGLETQYF
TRBV27	14	medium-sized	TRBD2	TRBJ2-7	TGTGCCAGCAGTTTTTCTAGCGGGGCCTACGAGCAGTACTTC	CASSFSSGAYEQYF
TRBV27	14	once	NA	TRBJ2-7	TGTGCCAGCGCCTCCGTGACAGCACCCTACGAGCAGTACTTC	CASASVTAPYEQYF
TRBV9	15	NA	NA	TRBJ2-1	TGTGCCAGCACCAAGGGCCCTGACCCCTACAATGAGCAGTTCTTC	CASTKGPDPYNEQFF
TRBV27	14	NA	TRBD1	TRBJ1-1	TGTGCCAGCAGGCCCTTTGACAGGGGGACTGAAGCTTTCTTT	CASRPFDRGTEAFF
TRBV7-2	14	NA	TRBD2	TRBJ2-1	TGTGCCAGCACTCCCGGGGGGGCCTACAATGGGCAGTTCTTC	CASTPGGAYNGQFF
TRBV7-8	15	NA	TRBD1	TRBJ1-2	TGTGCCAGCAGCTTAAGGACAGGGGGGGACTATGGCTACACCTTC	CASSLRTGGDYGYTF